Included here is one T cell receptor (beta chain) sequence, with context. This CDR3 has 16 residues. The germline CDR1 and CDR2 sequences are KGHSH and LQKENI. V was pared by 2 bases and J by 5 bases, with 16 bases between. This specimen belongs to a study of T cell clones after liver transplantation. Study at large: Liver transplant recipients had immunosuppression withdrawal attempted within 2 years. Draws occurred before transplant, before withdrawal, and after complete or failed withdrawal.

Sequencing used immunoSEQ multiplex PCR; TCRdb keeps in-frame clones, though not all of them. Of more than 95,000 clones listed, 90% were seen once; the top ten hold 0.75% to 0.85%. The specimen was CD4+ T cells from blood, collected 12 months after liver transplant. The chain is built from TRBV18 and TRBJ1-5; D not resolved. The receptor comes from a human patient who received a liver transplant. Some T cells may be supplied by the graft donor. CDR3 bases: TGTGCCAGCTCACCAATCGGGTCGAAAGTGGATCAGCCCCAGCATTTT. Its protein product is CASSPIGSKVDQPQHF.